Listed here are 23 T cell receptor beta chains from one sample, sequenced in a study of radiotherapy plus CTLA-4 blockade in lung cancer. Repertoires were generated with immunoSEQ multiplex PCR, while TCRdb's copy carries only in-frame clones and drops some. The table records 56,000 or so clones, more than 60% of them present only once. Sequencing was performed on peripheral blood, taken from a patient treated with radiotherapy plus ipilimumab. The source of these receptors is a human donor with non-small cell lung cancer who had a complete response to radiotherapy plus ipilimumab.

This clone turned up a few times. The V call is TRBV5-1, the J call TRBJ2-7; 12 bases are a match to TRBD1. The germline CDR1 and CDR2 sequences are SGHRS and YFSETQ. The CDR3 loop spans 15 amino acids. V lost 4 bases to trimming and J lost 2 bases; unmatched junction nucleotides: 4. CDR3 bases: TGCGCCAGCAGCCTAGGGACAGGGGGCCCCTACGAGCAGTACTTC. Protein product: CASSLGTGGPYEQYF.

This rearrangement joins TRBV30 to TRBJ2-2, with D perhaps TRBD2 (5 bases). Looked up from germline, CDR1 is GTSNPN and CDR2 is SVGIG (reference sequence). This CDR3 comprises 19 residues. V dropped 4 bases and J dropped 3 bases, with 27 bases sitting between them. This CDR3 is CAWNSPSGGRGKYTGELFF. The CDR3, as DNA: TGTGCCTGGAACTCCCCATCAGGCGGCAGAGGGAAGTACACCGGGGAGCTGTTTTTT.

The chain joins TRBV6-5 to TRBJ2-7; unclear D gene. V lost 6 bases, J lost 3 bases, and 12 bases lay in between. CDR1 and CDR2 from the germline V gene are MNHEY and SVGAGI. The CDR3 totals 13 residues. The CDR3 sequence is CASSRGFGYEQYF. CDR3 nucleotides: TGTGCCAGCAGCCGAGGATTTGGCTACGAGCAGTACTTC.

The rearrangement joins TRBV5-4 to TRBJ1-2, with 8 bases lining up with TRBD1. V lost 2 bases to trimming and J lost 1 base; unmatched junction nucleotides: 7. CDR3 length: 16 residues. Germline lookup yields CDR1 SGHNT and CDR2 YYREEE (reference sequence). The CDR3 DNA is TGTGCCAGCAGCTTAAGGAAGGGACAGGATAACTATGGCTACACCTTC. Protein product: CASSLRKGQDNYGYTF.

There are a few counts of this clone. This chain joins TRBV30 and TRBJ1-1, with 8 bases fitting TRBD1. Germline CDR1 and CDR2: GTSNPN and SVGIG (reference sequence). CDR3 length: 16 amino acids. V shed 5 bases and J 1 base; nucleotides not matched to a gene: 12. CDR3 coding DNA: TGTGCCTGGGGCCTCCTCAGGGGGCCGGGGAACACTGAAGCTTTCTTT. It encodes CAWGLLRGPGNTEAFF.

This clone has a handful of counts. CDR3 residues: CASSLVAGTGEKLFF. The CDR3 bases are TGTGCCAGCAGCTTAGTCGCGGGGACGGGTGAAAAACTGTTTTTT. The chain recombines TRBV7-8 with TRBJ1-4; tentatively, D is TRBD1 (5 bases). The CDR3 contains 15 residues. Deletions cut 1 base from V and 7 bases from J, with 13 bases between. Germline V gene lookup returns CDR1 SGHVS and CDR2 FQNEAQ.

The V call is TRBV5-1, the J call TRBJ2-5, with 7 positions matching TRBD2. J lost 5 bases, V lost 4 bases, and 14 bases had no gene match. The germline gives CDR1 SGHRS, CDR2 YFSETQ. This CDR3 contains 16 residues. The CDR3, as DNA: TGCGCCAGCAGCCCAAGGACTAGAAGTTTCACGGAGACCCAGTACTTC. It codes for CASSPRTRSFTETQYF.

This clone appeared a few times. J is TRBJ2-2 and V is TRBV9; the match to TRBD2 covers 7 bases. The CDR3 is 13 residues long. CDR1 and CDR2 (germline): SGDLS, YYNGEE. V was pared by 4 bases and J by 5 bases, with 2 bases of the junction left unmatched. The CDR3 nucleotides read TGTGCCAGCAGCATTAGCGGGACCGGGGAGCTGTTTTTT. It encodes CASSISGTGELFF. Full variable domain (remainder filled in from reference TRBV9 and TRBJ2-2): DSGVTQTPKHLITATGQRVTLRCSPRSGDLSVYWYQQSLDQGLQFLIQYYNGEERAKGNILERFSAQQFPDLHSELNLSSLELGDSALYFCASSISGTGELFFGEGSRLTVL.

This clone occurred a few times. The V gene is TRBV15, the J gene TRBJ2-7, with 8 bases fitting TRBD2. The CDR3 totals 16 residues. V lost 0 bases and J lost 5; bases outside the gene matches: 9. From germline, CDR1 is LNHNV and CDR2 YYDKDF (reference sequence). In DNA form, the CDR3 reads TGTGCCACCAGCAGAGATCTCTACCGGGGGGGCCACGAGCAGTACTTC. Amino acid sequence: CATSRDLYRGGHEQYF.

The chain has TRBV29-1 and TRBJ1-1; no clear D. V was pared by 2 bases and J by 2 bases, with 9 bases between. This CDR3 has 13 residues. Germline V gene data show CDR1 as SQVTM and CDR2 as ANQGSEA. Here the CDR3 reads CSVELQINTEAFF. In DNA form, the CDR3 reads TGCAGCGTTGAACTACAGATAAACACTGAAGCTTTCTTT. The variable domain in full, with the rest retrieved from reference TRBV29-1 and TRBJ1-1, is SAVISQKPSRDICQRGTSLTIQCQVDSQVTMMFWYRQQPGQSLTLIATANQGSEATYESGFVIDKFPISRPNLTFSTLTVSNMSPEDSSIYLCSVELQINTEAFFGQGTRLTVV.

The chain employs TRBV6-4 and TRBJ2-1, with 7 bases matching TRBD1. The germline CDR1 and CDR2 sequences are MRHNA and SNTAGT. The J segment lost 10 bases and the V segment lost 3 bases, leaving 6 bases of the junction unmatched. The CDR3 totals 13 residues. CDR3 nucleotide sequence: TGTGCCAGCAGTGAAGAGGGGGCCTTAGAGCAGTTCTTC. Its translation is CASSEEGALEQFF.

The chain employs TRBV4-1 and TRBJ1-1, with a possible D match to TRBD1 (6 bases). The CDR3 runs 15 residues. Trimming left V 6 bases short and J 3 bases short, with 17 bases between. CDR1 and CDR2 (germline): MGHRA, YSYEKL. CDR3 DNA: TGCGCCAGCAGTGTCACAGGGAGCAAACACACTGAAGCTTTCTTT. Translating it yields CASSVTGSKHTEAFF.

The V gene is TRBV2, the J gene TRBJ1-3, with D possibly TRBD1 on 6 matching bases. V shed 0 bases and J shed 4 bases, with 13 bases lying between them. The CDR3 length is 16 residues. Germline CDR1 is SNHLY and CDR2 is FYNNEI. As DNA, the CDR3 is TGTGCCAGCAGTGAAGCCCTGGGGGCGAGAGGAAACACCATATATTTT. Translating gives CASSEALGARGNTIYF. Variable domain in full (rest from reference TRBV2 and TRBJ1-3): EPEVTQTPSHQVTQMGQEVILRCVPISNHLYFYWYRQILGQKVEFLVSFYNNEISEKSEIFDDQFSVERPDGSNFTLKIRSTKLEDSAMYFCASSEALGARGNTIYFGEGSWLTVV.

The chain carries TRBV19 and TRBJ1-2; D gene unclear. V was pared by 3 bases and J by 8 bases, with 10 bases between. Per germline, CDR1 LNHDA and CDR2 SQIVND (reference sequence). The CDR3 consists of 12 residues. The CDR3 DNA follows: TGTGCCAGTAGTATTAGGGAGAAGGGCTACACCTTC. It yields the protein CASSIREKGYTF.

The chain uses TRBV9 and TRBJ2-3; 8 nucleotides line up with TRBD2. The CDR3 sequence is 15 residues long. Germline loops: CDR1 SGDLS, CDR2 YYNGEE. V gave up 0 bases and J gave up 3 bases; unmatched junction bases: 3. CDR3 bases: TGTGCCAGCAGCGTAGAGGGGACTAGGACAGATACGCAGTATTTT. It encodes CASSVEGTRTDTQYF.

The V call is TRBV11-3, the J call TRBJ2-7; a weak D match, TRBD2 (7 bases). The CDR3 loop spans 13 amino acids. CDR1 is SGHNT, CDR2 YENEEA, per germline. V gave up 6 bases and J gave up 4 bases, with 13 bases separating them. The CDR3 coding sequence is TGTGCCAGCAGGGGGGGCGGGGGTTACGAGCAGTACTTC. Translated, it gives CASRGGGGYEQYF.

This chain joins TRBV7-2 and TRBJ1-2; 7 bases match TRBD1. V was pared by 5 bases and J by 6 bases, with 9 bases of the junction left unmatched. Germline values: CDR1 SGHTA, CDR2 FQGNSA. The CDR3 runs to 14 residues. CDR3 region: CASSPTGVVNGYTF. The CDR3 DNA reads TGTGCCAGCAGCCCAACAGGGGTAGTCAATGGCTACACCTTC.

This clone was detected once. CDR3 sequence (DNA): TGTGCCAGCAGTCTCAAAGAGAATGAGCAGTTCTTC. It codes for CASSLKENEQFF. The rearrangement links TRBV6-6 to TRBJ2-1; D is uncertain. CDR1 and CDR2 from the germline V gene are MNHNY and SVGAGI (reference sequence). Trimming cost V 5 bases and J 7 bases, with 9 bases left between them. The CDR3 consists of 12 residues.

This chain connects TRBV2 to TRBJ2-4, with D possibly matching TRBD1 (5 bases). CDR3 length equals 14 residues. Trimming took 3 bases from V and 1 from J, leaving 7 bases between them. Germline loops: CDR1 SNHLY, CDR2 FYNNEI. The CDR3 spells CASSDRAAKNIQYF. The CDR3 DNA reads TGTGCCAGCAGTGACAGGGCGGCCAAAAACATTCAGTACTTC.

The genes are TRBV28 and TRBJ2-5; the match to TRBD1 covers 9 bases. The CDR3 sequence is 15 residues long. The trim removed 5 bases at V and 2 bases at J, leaving 6 bases unmatched. CDR1 is MDHEN, CDR2 SYDVKM, per germline. In DNA form, the CDR3 reads TGTGCCAGCAGTGACCGGGACAGGGTACAAGAGACCCAGTACTTC. It yields the protein CASSDRDRVQETQYF.

The chain has TRBV19 and TRBJ1-4; TRBD1 agrees at 7 bases. This CDR3 comprises 15 residues. V was clipped by 4 bases and J by 5 bases; unmatched bases: 7. The germline V gene encodes CDR1 LNHDA and CDR2 SQIVND (reference sequence). CDR3 coding DNA: TGTGCCAGTAGTAGAAACAGGGGCGCAAATGAAAAACTGTTTTTT. This gives the protein CASSRNRGANEKLFF.

The chain combines TRBV27 with TRBJ2-5, with D uncertain. The J call is doubtful: the DNA matches TRBJ2-7 better. Germline loops: CDR1 MNHEY, CDR2 SMNVEV (reference sequence). This CDR3 contains 13 residues. The CDR3 DNA reads as TGTGCCAGCCCCGAGAGATTCTCCTACGAGCAGTACTTC. Translated, it gives CASPERFSYEQYF.

The V gene is TRBV7-6, the J gene TRBJ1-1; D unclear. Trimming shortened V by 1 base and J by 1 base, and 4 bases separated the two germline ends. The CDR3 runs 13 residues. CDR1 and CDR2 (germline): SGHVS, FNYEAQ. CDR3 bases: TGTGCCAGCAGCTTAGACAGGAACACTGAAGCTTTCTTT. Protein product: CASSLDRNTEAFF.